These T cell receptor beta chains were read from a single sample in a study of human T cells and chemical hapten exposure. TCRdb used MiXCR to reprocess the RACE reads, holding one entry per CDR3 protein. The sample contains 84,000 or so distinct CDR3 sequences, about 8.5% of which appear only once. The sequencing used whole blood, collected in connection with sensitization to the hapten diphenylcyclopropenone (DPC). The receptors stem from a man aged 35 to 55 with alopecia areata. Some clones in this sample may be carry-over from other donors' samples. CDR3s include the opening cysteine and the closing phenylalanine or tryptophan. The D gene is left open where the match is weak. Not all rows give a size; the values are once, few, many and, for expanded clones, a class.

J,size,D,V,DNA,CDR3
TRBJ2-7,-,-,TRBV21-1,TGTGCCAGACCCCCCGGGACAGGGACATACGAGCAGTACTTC,CARPPGTGTYEQYF
TRBJ2-3,-,TRBD2,TRBV12-3/TRBV12-4,TGTGCCAGCAGTTTTCTAGCGGTCACAGATACGCAGTATTTT,CASSFLAVTDTQYF
TRBJ2-2,few,-,TRBV6-2/TRBV6-3,TGTGCCAGCGCAGGGGAGAACACCGGGGAGCTGTTTTTT,CASAGENTGELFF
TRBJ2-1,-,-,TRBV6-2/TRBV6-3,TGTGCCAGCAGTTACTCGCGGAGTGCGTCTTCCTACAATGAGCAGTTCTTC,CASSYSRSASSYNEQFF
TRBJ2-1,many,TRBD2,TRBV5-1,TGCGCCAGCAGCTTGGCGACTAGCTGGAATGAGCAGTTCTTC,CASSLATSWNEQFF
TRBJ1-5,few,-,TRBV6-2/TRBV6-3,TGTGCCAGCAGTTACGCCCCGGGGGGCGCGGGCAATCAGCCCCAGCATTTT,CASSYAPGGAGNQPQHF
TRBJ2-1,few,TRBD2,TRBV12-3/TRBV12-4,TGTGCCAGCCTGACTAGCGGGAATGACAATGAGCAGTTCTTC,CASLTSGNDNEQFF
TRBJ2-2,-,TRBD1,TRBV24-1,TGTGCCACCAGTGACTCCCCCGTCATGGACAGGGGGCGCGTCACCGGGGAGCTGTTTTTT,CATSDSPVMDRGRVTGELFF
TRBJ2-5,-,-,TRBV20-1,TGCAGTGCTAGAGATCGAATCGGGGGCCCCTTCCAAGAGACCCAGTACTTC,CSARDRIGGPFQETQYF
TRBJ2-4,many,-,TRBV10-3,TGTGCCATCAGTGACCCCGGGGCGTCAGCCAAAAACATTCAGTACTTC,CAISDPGASAKNIQYF
TRBJ2-7,-,TRBD2,TRBV6-2/TRBV6-3,TGTGCCAGCAAACCCGCGGGAGTCATTCTCGAGCAGTACTTC,CASKPAGVILEQYF
TRBJ1-4,-,-,TRBV19,TGTGCCAGTAGTATACAGGCAACTAATGAAAAACTGTTTTTT,CASSIQATNEKLFF
TRBJ2-3,many,-,TRBV10-3,TGTGCCATCAGTGAGGGAGGTCTCGCAGATACGCAGTATTTT,CAISEGGLADTQYF
TRBJ1-4,many,TRBD1,TRBV11-3,TGTGCCAGCAGCCCCCAAAGGACAGGGGGCAGCGAAAAACTGTTTTTT,CASSPQRTGGSEKLFF
TRBJ2-5,-,-,TRBV6-6,TGTGCCAGCAGTTACAAAACTTACGACGGGCAAGAGACCCAGTACTTC,CASSYKTYDGQETQYF
TRBJ2-7,-,TRBD2,TRBV5-6,TGTGCCAGCAGCCCGTCGGCACTAGCGAGGAGAATCTCCTACGAGCAGTACTTC,CASSPSALARRISYEQYF
TRBJ2-3,-,-,TRBV10-3,TGTGCCATCAGTGCAGGAGATCTGGGTCATTCAGATACGCAGTATTTT,CAISAGDLGHSDTQYF
TRBJ2-5,many,-,TRBV28,TGTGCCAGCAGTTTGTTCGGGGAGGAGTTCCAAGAGACCCAGTACTTC,CASSLFGEEFQETQYF
TRBJ2-1,-,TRBD2,TRBV19,TGTGCCAGTAGGGTAGCGGGAGGCGGGAATGAGCAGTTCTTC,CASRVAGGGNEQFF
TRBJ1-1,many,TRBD1,TRBV20-1,TGCAGTGCTGCCCGCTCCGGGACAGGGGTCACTGAAGCTTTCTTT,CSAARSGTGVTEAFF
TRBJ2-1,many,-,TRBV10-3,TGTGCCAGCGGGACTTTAGGGGATGAGCAGTTCTTC,CASGTLGDEQFF
TRBJ1-6,many,-,TRBV4-3,TGCGCCAGCAGTTACGGCAGGGCTTATAATTCACCCCTCCACTTT,CASSYGRAYNSPLHF